The 9 T cell receptor beta chains below come from one sample, sequenced in a study of TIL therapy for anti-PD-1-resistant metastatic lung cancer. This was the immunoSEQ v3 assay. Profiled with immunoSEQ multiplex PCR; TCRdb holds only in-frame clones, not every one. Of approximately 95,000 clones in the sample, about three fifths were seen once. The time point was: pre-treatment sample, taken before nivolumab and TIL therapy. The tumor samples were excised metastases, mostly pleural nodules or supraclavicular lymph nodes. This specimen consisted of tumor tissue, obtained at baseline. The receptors were gathered from a person aged 25 to 80 with non-small cell lung cancer.

The V gene is TRBV5-1, the J gene TRBJ2-7, with TRBD1 as a possible D gene (6 bases). With 0 bases removed from V and 5 bases from J, the gap between germline ends came to 18 bases. Germline V gene lookup returns CDR1 SGHRS and CDR2 YFSETQ. There are 16 residues in the CDR3. The CDR3 is CASSLGGGTFKNEQYF. For the CDR3, the DNA is TGCGCCAGCAGCTTGGGGGGTGGGACATTTAAGAACGAGCAGTACTTC.

There are a few counts of this clone. The chain combines TRBV5-4 with TRBJ2-1; D may be TRBD2 (5 bases). V was trimmed by 2 bases and J by 10 bases, leaving 13 bases between them. Germline V gives CDR1 SGHNT, CDR2 YYREEE (reference sequence). This CDR3 is 13 amino acids long. CDR3: CASSLGRELEQFF. DNA for the CDR3: TGTGCCAGCAGCTTAGGCCGGGAATTGGAGCAGTTCTTC.

The chain employs TRBV7-9 and TRBJ1-4; the match to TRBD1 covers 12 bases. The CDR3 has 17 amino acids. The trim removed 0 bases at V and 8 bases at J, leaving 7 bases unmatched. Germline lookup yields CDR1 SEHNR and CDR2 FQNEAQ (reference sequence). CDR3 amino acids: CASSLAGTGGAGEKLFF. The DNA for the CDR3 is TGTGCCAGCAGCTTAGCCGGGACAGGGGGCGCAGGCGAAAAACTGTTTTTT.

This clone was recorded at least ten times. This rearrangement joins TRBV7-9 to TRBJ2-2; D is perhaps TRBD1 (5 bases). The germline V and J ends were trimmed by 4 bases and 0 bases, with 6 bases remaining between them. This CDR3 is 14 amino acids long. CDR1 SEHNR and CDR2 FQNEAQ come from the germline V gene (reference sequence). This CDR3 reads CASSSTANTGELFF. CDR3 nucleotides: TGTGCCAGCAGCTCGACAGCGAACACCGGGGAGCTGTTTTTT.

The V and J genes are TRBV25-1 and TRBJ2-7; 9 bases line up with TRBD1. V dropped 1 base and J dropped 2; count of bases not matched to a gene: 6. From germline, CDR1 is MGHDK and CDR2 SYGVNS. CDR3 length: 16 amino acids. The CDR3 loop is CASSELETGGAYEQYF. The CDR3 DNA follows: TGTGCCAGCAGTGAATTGGAGACAGGGGGAGCCTACGAGCAGTACTTC.

The V call is TRBV11-2, the J call TRBJ2-5, with TRBD2 as a possible D gene (6 bases). The CDR3 length is 14 residues. Germline values: CDR1 SGHAT, CDR2 FQNNGV. V was shortened by 6 bases and J by 3 bases, with 14 bases between the two germline ends. CDR3 loop: CASSIGGVKETQYF. Here the CDR3 DNA reads TGTGCCAGCAGTATAGGCGGGGTAAAAGAGACCCAGTACTTC.

The V and J genes are TRBV28 and TRBJ2-7; 9 nucleotides align to TRBD1. Trimming removed 7 bases from V and 2 bases from J; junction bases left unmatched: 12. The length of the CDR3 is 16 residues. Germline CDR1 and CDR2: MDHEN and SYDVKM. The CDR3 bases are TGTGCCAGCACAACTGCCCTGGGACAGGGTACCTACGAGCAGTACTTC. Amino acids: CASTTALGQGTYEQYF.

The V gene is TRBV6-2 or TRBV6-3, the J gene TRBJ2-7; TRBD1 is a possible D gene (5 bases). Germline lookup yields CDR1 MNHEY and CDR2 SVGEGT. Deletions cut 0 bases from V and 2 bases from J, with 17 bases between. The CDR3 is 17 amino acids. As DNA, the CDR3 is TGTGCCAGCAGTTACTCGGTCTCTTGGCAGGGTGCCTACGAGCAGTACTTC. This encodes CASSYSVSWQGAYEQYF.

V is TRBV7-9 and J is TRBJ2-7, with 7 nucleotides matching TRBD2. CDR1 is SEHNR and CDR2 is FQNEAQ in the germline V gene (reference sequence). CDR3 length: 13 amino acids. J lost 3 bases, V lost 5 bases, and 4 bases had no gene match. In DNA form, the CDR3 reads TGTGCCAGCAGCCCTGGGACTATCTACGAGCAGTACTTC. The encoded protein is CASSPGTIYEQYF. Based on the CDR3 plus reference TRBV7-9 and TRBJ2-7, the full variable domain is DTGVSQNPRHKITKRGQNVTFRCDPISEHNRLYWYRQTLGQGPEFLTYFQNEAQLEKSRLLSDRFSAERPKGSFSTLEIQRTEQGDSAMYLCASSPGTIYEQYFGPGTRLTVT.